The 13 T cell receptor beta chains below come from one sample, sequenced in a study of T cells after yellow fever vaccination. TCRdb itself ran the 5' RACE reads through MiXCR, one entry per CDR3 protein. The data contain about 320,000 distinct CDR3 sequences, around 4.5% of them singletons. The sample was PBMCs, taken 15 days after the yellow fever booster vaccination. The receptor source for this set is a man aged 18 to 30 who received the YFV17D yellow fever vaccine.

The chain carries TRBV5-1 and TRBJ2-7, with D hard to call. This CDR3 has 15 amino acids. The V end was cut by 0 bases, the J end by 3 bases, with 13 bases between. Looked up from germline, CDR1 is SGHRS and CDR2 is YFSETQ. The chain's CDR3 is CASSLDATPNYEQYF. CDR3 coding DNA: TGCGCCAGCAGCTTGGACGCGACACCTAACTACGAGCAGTACTTC. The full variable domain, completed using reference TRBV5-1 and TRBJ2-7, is KAGVTQTPRYLIKTRGQQVTLSCSPISGHRSVSWYQQTPGQGLQFLFEYFSETQRNKGNFPGRFSGRQFSNSRSEMNVSTLELGDSALYLCASSLDATPNYEQYFGPGTRLTVT.

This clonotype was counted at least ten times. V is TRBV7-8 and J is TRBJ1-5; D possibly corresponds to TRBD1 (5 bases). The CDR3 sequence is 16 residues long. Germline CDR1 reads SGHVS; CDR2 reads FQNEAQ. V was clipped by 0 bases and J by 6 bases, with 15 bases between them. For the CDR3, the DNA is TGTGCCAGCAGCTTAGCGCCGGGACCTCGGAGTCAGCCCCAGCATTTT. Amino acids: CASSLAPGPRSQPQHF.

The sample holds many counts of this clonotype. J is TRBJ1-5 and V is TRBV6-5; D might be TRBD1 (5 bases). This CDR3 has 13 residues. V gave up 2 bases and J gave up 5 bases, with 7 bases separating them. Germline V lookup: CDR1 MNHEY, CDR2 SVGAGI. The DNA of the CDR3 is TGTGCCAGCAGTTACGCGGGGGATCAGCCCCAGCATTTT. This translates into CASSYAGDQPQHF.

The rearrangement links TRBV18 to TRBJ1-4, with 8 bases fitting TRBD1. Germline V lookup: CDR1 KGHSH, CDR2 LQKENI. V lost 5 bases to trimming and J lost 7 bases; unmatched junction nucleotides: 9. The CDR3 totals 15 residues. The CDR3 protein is CASSANAGQVEKLFF. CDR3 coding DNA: TGTGCCAGCTCAGCAAACGCGGGACAGGTTGAAAAACTGTTTTTT.

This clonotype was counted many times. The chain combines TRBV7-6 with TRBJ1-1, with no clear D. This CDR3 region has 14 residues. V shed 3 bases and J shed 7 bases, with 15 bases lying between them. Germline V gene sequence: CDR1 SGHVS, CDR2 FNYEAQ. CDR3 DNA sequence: TGTGCCAGCAGCTTTTCGGCCAACTCCCGTGAAGCTTTCTTT. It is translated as CASSFSANSREAFF.

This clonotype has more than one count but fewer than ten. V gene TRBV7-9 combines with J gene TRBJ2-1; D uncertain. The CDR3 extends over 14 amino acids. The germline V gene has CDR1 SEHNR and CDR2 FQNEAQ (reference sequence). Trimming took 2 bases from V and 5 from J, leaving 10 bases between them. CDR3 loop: CASSLSASHNEQFF. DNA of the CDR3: TGTGCCAGCAGCTTATCGGCCAGTCACAATGAGCAGTTCTTC.

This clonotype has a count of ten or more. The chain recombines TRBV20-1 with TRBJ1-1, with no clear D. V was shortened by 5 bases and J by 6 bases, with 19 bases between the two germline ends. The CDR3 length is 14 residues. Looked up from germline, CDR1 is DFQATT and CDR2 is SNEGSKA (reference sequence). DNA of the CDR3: TGCAGTGCTCTTGGTTACAGTCGGGCGTCTGAAGCTTTCTTT. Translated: CSALGYSRASEAFF.

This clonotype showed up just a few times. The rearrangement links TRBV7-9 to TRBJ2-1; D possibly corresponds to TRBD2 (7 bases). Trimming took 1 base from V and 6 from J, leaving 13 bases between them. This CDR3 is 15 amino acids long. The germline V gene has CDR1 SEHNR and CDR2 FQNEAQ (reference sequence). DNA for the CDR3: TGTGCCAGCAGCTTAGGGGCGGGGGCGCGCAATGAGCAGTTCTTC. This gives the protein CASSLGAGARNEQFF.

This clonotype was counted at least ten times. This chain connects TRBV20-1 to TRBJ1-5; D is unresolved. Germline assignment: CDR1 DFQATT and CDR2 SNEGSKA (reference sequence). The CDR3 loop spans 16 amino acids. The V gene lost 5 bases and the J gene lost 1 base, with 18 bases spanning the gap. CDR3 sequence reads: CSAGFTSWSSNQPQHF. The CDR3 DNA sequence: TGCAGTGCTGGATTCACTAGTTGGTCAAGCAATCAGCCCCAGCATTTT.

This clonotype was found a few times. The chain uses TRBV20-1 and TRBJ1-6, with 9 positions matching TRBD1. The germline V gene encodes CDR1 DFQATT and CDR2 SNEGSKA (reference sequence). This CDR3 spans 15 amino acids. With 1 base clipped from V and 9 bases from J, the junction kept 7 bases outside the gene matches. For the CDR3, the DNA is TGCAGTGCTAGAGTGGGGACAGGGTTAGTTTCACCCCTCCACTTT. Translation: CSARVGTGLVSPLHF.

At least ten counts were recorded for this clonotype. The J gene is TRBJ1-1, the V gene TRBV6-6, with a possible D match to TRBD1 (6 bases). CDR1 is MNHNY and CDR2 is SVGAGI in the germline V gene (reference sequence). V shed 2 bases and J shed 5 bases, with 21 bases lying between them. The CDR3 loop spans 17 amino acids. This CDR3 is CASSYGPAGGLGTEAFF. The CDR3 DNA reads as TGTGCCAGCAGTTACGGCCCCGCTGGGGGCCTAGGAACTGAAGCTTTCTTT.

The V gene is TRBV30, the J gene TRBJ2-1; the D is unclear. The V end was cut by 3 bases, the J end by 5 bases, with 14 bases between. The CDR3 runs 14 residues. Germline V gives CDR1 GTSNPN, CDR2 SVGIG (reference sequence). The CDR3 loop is CAWSLDPLNNEQFF. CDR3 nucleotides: TGTGCCTGGAGCTTGGACCCCTTAAACAATGAGCAGTTCTTC.

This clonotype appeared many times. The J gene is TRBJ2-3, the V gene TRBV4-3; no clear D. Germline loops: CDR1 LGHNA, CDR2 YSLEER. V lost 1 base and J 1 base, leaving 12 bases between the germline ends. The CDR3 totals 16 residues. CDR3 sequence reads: CASSQGRGTGTDTQYF. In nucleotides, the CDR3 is TGCGCCAGCAGCCAAGGTAGAGGAACCGGCACAGATACGCAGTATTTT.